The clone carrying this TCR beta chain was recorded a few times. The source of the sample is a study of blood T cell repertoires in COVID-19. Study processing details: From reference gene primer amplification, estimates of nucleated cell counts were derived. Repertoires were generated with immunoSEQ multiplex PCR, while TCRdb's copy carries only in-frame clones and drops some. Clone size and the V and J calls come from that table; the DNA yielded D and trimming. The profile covers 180,000 or so clones, with approximately 81% appearing a single time and 18% taken by the ten largest. V lost 5 bases to trimming and J lost 7 bases; unmatched junction nucleotides: 9. CDR1 and CDR2 (germline): SGHAT, FQNNGV. CDR3 length: 15 amino acids.

The sequencing input was peripheral blood. This sequence originates from a person aged 65 to 85 with COVID-19, enrolled during active disease. This chain uses TRBV11-2 with TRBJ1-4, with 8 nucleotides matching TRBD1. CDR3: CASSQQGALGEKLFF. CDR3 in DNA: TGTGCCAGCAGCCAGCAGGGGGCTCTTGGTGAAAAACTGTTTTTT.